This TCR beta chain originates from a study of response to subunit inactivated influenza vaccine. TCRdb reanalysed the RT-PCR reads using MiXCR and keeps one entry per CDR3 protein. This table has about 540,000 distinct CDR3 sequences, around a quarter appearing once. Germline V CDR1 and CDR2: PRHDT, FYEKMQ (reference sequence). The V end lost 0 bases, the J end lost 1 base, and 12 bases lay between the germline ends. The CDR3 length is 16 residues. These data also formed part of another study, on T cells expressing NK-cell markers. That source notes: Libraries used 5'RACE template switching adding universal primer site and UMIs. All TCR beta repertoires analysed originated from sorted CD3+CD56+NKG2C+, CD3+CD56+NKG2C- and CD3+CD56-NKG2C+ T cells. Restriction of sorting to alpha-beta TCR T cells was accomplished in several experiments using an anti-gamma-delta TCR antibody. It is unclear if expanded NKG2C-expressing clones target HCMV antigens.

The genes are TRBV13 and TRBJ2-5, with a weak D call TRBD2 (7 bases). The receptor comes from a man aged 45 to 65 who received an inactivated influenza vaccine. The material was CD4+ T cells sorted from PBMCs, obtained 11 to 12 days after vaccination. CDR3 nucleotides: TGTGCCAGCAGCTTAGGCCTGGGGGGGCGCCAAGAGACCCAGTACTTC. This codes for CASSLGLGGRQETQYF. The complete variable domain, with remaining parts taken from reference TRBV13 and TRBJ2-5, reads AAGVIQSPRHLIKEKRETATLKCYPIPRHDTVYWYQQGPGQDPQFLISFYEKMQSDKGSIPDRFSAQQFSDYHSELNMSSLELGDSALYFCASSLGLGGRQETQYFGPGTRLLVL.